This T cell receptor beta chain derives from a study of PD-L1 blockade in urothelial cancer. Study summary: Intravenous atezolizumab, 1,200 mg every 3 weeks, was begun by patients at some point between 2013 and 2014. Most patients, about nine tenths of the roughly 30, were males with bladder-origin cancer. Peripheral blood specimens exhibited a median yield of around 130,000 T cells.

What went into each PCR as a spike was synthetic TCR analog templates. Assay used: immunoSEQ multiplex PCR; TCRdb lists only in-frame clones, some missing. The sample gives about 73,000 clones, roughly 91% of which show up once; around 3.4% is in the top ten. The CDR3 runs 13 residues. The germline V gene has CDR1 GTSNPN and CDR2 SVGIG (reference sequence). J gave up 2 bases and V 5 bases, and 4 bases lay outside the gene matches. Source: PBMCs, taken around atezolizumab (anti-PD-L1) treatment. The clonotype originates from a man aged 55 to 70 with urothelial cancer. This sequence joins TRBV30 and TRBJ2-7, with 9 bases identical to TRBD1. The CDR3 coding sequence is TGTGCCTGGGCGACAGGGGGGCCCTACGAGCAGTACTTC. Protein sequence: CAWATGGPYEQYF. Combining the CDR3 with reference TRBV30 and TRBJ2-7 gives the whole variable domain SQTIHQWPATLVQPVGSPLSLECTVEGTSNPNLYWYRQAAGRGLQLLFYSVGIGQISSEVPQNLSASRPQDRQFILSSKKLLLSDSGFYLCAWATGGPYEQYFGPGTRLTVT.